The clone carrying this T cell receptor beta chain was observed a few times. Its specificity is not known. The sample comes from a study of spatial heterogeneity in lung cancer. Whole-study context: In the raw reads, each unique TCR and UMI combination was present more than ten times on average.

Described time point: sample taken at primary tumor resection. Tumor, nontumor lung or frozen PBMC supplied whole RNA, sequenced without sorting. Study-wide results and limits: How many expanded intratumoral alpha and beta TCRs were present tracked the tumor mutation count, which was a count of nonsynonymous mutations.

MiXCR was run by TCRdb on the 5' RACE reads, yielding one entry per CDR3 protein. The repertoire consists of around 16,000 distinct CDR3 sequences, with 6.8% occurring once and the leading ten covering around 20%. The source of this sequence is a female donor with early-stage non-small cell lung cancer. This specimen was lung tumor tissue, taken at surgery.

The CDR3 region is CASSTRQAGNQPQHF. The CDR3 nucleotides are TGTGCCAGCAGTACGCGACAGGCTGGCAATCAGCCCCAGCATTTT. The chain combines TRBV6-2 or TRBV6-3 with TRBJ1-5, with D perhaps matching TRBD1 (6 bases). The CDR3 covers 15 residues. The V end lost 5 bases, the J end lost 2 bases, and 13 bases lay between the germline ends. Germline CDR1 is MNHEY and CDR2 is SVGEGT.